The TCR beta chain under discussion was sequenced for a study of metastatic and nonmetastatic thyroid tumors. As for the study in general: Comparative analysis of repertoires was undertaken across blood and tumor or nodule tissue obtained from malignant and benign thyroid patients. Whole-study findings and limits: Reported TCR beta diversity, measured in blood and tumor, was significantly higher for malignant thyroid tumors than for benign nodules.

Thyroid surgery took place with no prior treatment in any patient. Note on this clone: Its target is unknown. Likely a read error: the CDR3 ends without its conserved phenylalanine or tryptophan.

In the source study's methods: The study built a papillary thyroid cancer distant-metastasis classifier from CDR3 differences across clinicopathological groups. TCRdb recomputed clones from the PCR reads via MiXCR. The authors' filters were not applied to this entry. The sample holds tens of thousands of clones; approximately 12% are singletons and the top ten take around 5%. This CDR3 is built from 14 residues. Germline V gene lookup returns CDR1 SGHTA and CDR2 FQGNSA. Trimming left V 5 bases short and J 14 bases short, with 19 bases between. The sequence derives from a female donor with papillary thyroid cancer or a benign thyroid nodule (not recorded which). Some clones in this sample may be carry-over from other donors' samples. This chain uses TRBV7-2 with TRBJ1-6; no reliable D call. Source material: blood. CDR3: CASSVESVSRSLHI. The CDR3 coding sequence is TGTGCCAGCAGCGTAGAGTCGGTCTCCCGATCCCTCCACATT.